The 13 T cell receptor beta chains in this list originate from one sample, sequenced in a study of shared clonotypes between healthy human individuals. Naive CD8 cells, CD45RO-negative and positively selected for CCR7, excluded terminally differentiated effector memory CD45RA+ cells. Data came from immunoSEQ multiplex PCR; TCRdb stores just in-frame clones and leaves some out. The sample gives nearly 2 million clones, 85% to 95% of which show up once; 0.9% to 1.5% is in the top ten. The sequencing sample was made of naive CD8+ T cells sorted from blood. Source of these receptors: a man in his late teens or twenties in good health.

This clone appeared a single time. Different DNA sequences within this sample yield the same CDR3. The V call is TRBV29-1, the J call TRBJ2-2; D ambiguous. The length of the CDR3 is 13 residues. Germline V CDR1 and CDR2: SQVTM, ANQGSEA. V was pared by 3 bases and J by 0 bases, with 5 bases between. For the CDR3, the DNA is TGCAGCGTTGACCTAGCGAACACCGGGGAGCTGTTTTTT. Protein sequence: CSVDLANTGELFF.

The chain combines TRBV9 with TRBJ1-3; TRBD1 aligns across 8 bases. V gave up 7 bases and J gave up 7 bases; unmatched junction bases: 13. Germline CDR1 reads SGDLS; CDR2 reads YYNGEE. The CDR3 length is 15 residues. CDR3 protein: CASGGQANPPNTIYF. The CDR3 nucleotides read TGTGCCAGCGGGGGACAGGCGAACCCCCCCAACACCATATATTTT.

The chain has TRBV6-6 and TRBJ1-3; D remains ambiguous. CDR1 is MNHNY and CDR2 is SVGAGI in the germline V gene (reference sequence). Trimming left V 2 bases short and J 1 base short, with 9 bases between. CDR3 length equals 15 residues. CDR3 bases: TGTGCCAGCAGTTACGCCCGGCCATCTGGAAACACCATATATTTT. Its protein is CASSYARPSGNTIYF.

The V gene is TRBV7-9, the J gene TRBJ2-5; D is unclear. Deletions cut 6 bases from V and 2 bases from J, with 10 bases between. Per the germline V gene, CDR1 is SEHNR and CDR2 is FQNEAQ (reference sequence). The CDR3 has 13 residues. The CDR3 spells CASSWVNQETQYF. Here the CDR3 DNA reads TGTGCCAGCAGTTGGGTCAATCAAGAGACCCAGTACTTC.

The chain recombines TRBV5-4 with TRBJ1-1; possible D gene TRBD1, 5 bases. From germline, CDR1 is SGHNT and CDR2 YYREEE (reference sequence). The V and J ends lost 7 bases and 5 bases respectively, with 9 bases between them. This CDR3 contains 11 residues. The CDR3 here is CASGQGTEAFF. The CDR3 DNA sequence: TGTGCCAGCGGGCAGGGTACTGAAGCTTTCTTT.

This sequence joins TRBV5-1 and TRBJ2-3; tentatively, D is TRBD2 (5 bases). V was shortened by 2 bases and J by 3 bases, with 16 bases between the two germline ends. The CDR3 contains 16 residues. Germline loops: CDR1 SGHRS, CDR2 YFSETQ. The DNA of the CDR3 is TGCGCCAGCAGCTTTGTGGGAGACTTATTTACAGATACGCAGTATTTT. It codes for CASSFVGDLFTDTQYF.

The chain is built from TRBV28 and TRBJ1-5; the match to TRBD1 covers 7 bases. V gave up 5 bases and J gave up 5 bases; unmatched junction bases: 6. Germline V gives CDR1 MDHEN, CDR2 SYDVKM. The CDR3 extends over 14 amino acids. CDR3 protein: CASSTQGVDQPQHF. For the CDR3, the DNA is TGTGCCAGCAGTACCCAGGGGGTGGATCAGCCCCAGCATTTT.

The chain uses TRBV10-3 and TRBJ2-3, with 10 bases lining up with TRBD2. This CDR3 has 16 residues. The V gene's germline CDR1 is ENHRY and CDR2 SYGVKD. V trimming: 3 bases; J trimming: 7 bases; junction bases outside the gene matches: 10. The CDR3 reads CAISDYGVSGGNTQYF. The CDR3 DNA follows: TGTGCCATCAGTGACTACGGGGTTAGCGGGGGGAATACGCAGTATTTT.

For this clone: Other DNA sequences from this sample encode an identical CDR3 as well. This rearrangement joins TRBV6-5 to TRBJ1-1, with D possibly being TRBD1 (5 bases). Germline CDR1 and CDR2: MNHEY and SVGAGI. Trimming cost V 3 bases and J 6 bases, with 8 bases left between them. CDR3 length equals 12 residues. The CDR3 reads CASSYLGAEAFF. For the CDR3, the DNA is TGTGCCAGCAGTTATCTGGGGGCTGAAGCTTTCTTT.

V gene TRBV5-4 combines with J gene TRBJ1-1, with a tentative D call TRBD1 (5 bases). The ends were cut back, 6 bases at V and 1 base at J, with 13 bases in the middle. Germline V CDR1 and CDR2: SGHNT, YYREEE (reference sequence). There are 14 residues in the CDR3. CDR3 bases: TGTGCCAGCACTACCCCTGGGGGGAACACTGAAGCTTTCTTT. It yields the protein CASTTPGGNTEAFF.

The V gene is TRBV7-9, the J gene TRBJ2-1; D possibly matches TRBD1 or TRBD2 (5 bases each). This CDR3 has 15 amino acids. The germline gives CDR1 SEHNR, CDR2 FQNEAQ (reference sequence). Trimming removed 7 bases from V and 3 bases from J, with 16 bases in between. The CDR3 spells CASTEGDAYYNEQFF. The CDR3 nucleotides read TGTGCCAGCACAGAAGGGGACGCTTACTACAATGAGCAGTTCTTC.

V gene TRBV27 combines with J gene TRBJ1-3, with unresolved D. Trimming stripped 4 bases from V and 3 bases from J, with 7 bases between. The CDR3 consists of 13 residues. Germline-derived CDR1 and CDR2 are MNHEY and SMNVEV (reference sequence). The CDR3 here is CASSSVLGNTIYF. In DNA, the CDR3 is TGTGCCAGCAGTTCCGTCCTTGGAAACACCATATATTTT.

Only one count was recorded for this clone. The rearrangement uses TRBV19 and TRBJ1-1; D might be TRBD1 (6 bases). This CDR3 region has 14 residues. The germline CDR1 and CDR2 sequences are LNHDA and SQIVND (reference sequence). Trimming removed 4 bases from V and 3 bases from J, with 12 bases in between. The CDR3 is CASSSRGQDTEAFF. For the CDR3, the DNA is TGTGCCAGTAGTAGCCGGGGGCAGGACACTGAAGCTTTCTTT.